The clone carrying this TCR beta chain was found a few times. Its antigen is not identified. Sample-barcoded 5' priming and a J-beta primer mix drove a second PCR of about 6 to 12 cycles. TCRdb processed the 5' RACE reads anew with MiXCR; each CDR3 protein has one entry. Found here are some 1.7 million distinct CDR3 sequences, 28% of them singletons; the top ten hold around 7.7%. The V end lost 5 bases, the J end lost 8 bases, and 18 bases lay between the germline ends. There are 14 residues in the CDR3. The V gene's germline CDR1 is SGHTA and CDR2 FQGNSA. This sample is drawn from a study of blood T cells in healthy people across ages. Regarding the study as a whole: The recorded TCR beta diversity per million T cells decreased in a roughly linear manner with age. Estimates of diversity drawn from one million T cells were considered underestimates.

This TCR came from a woman between 25 and 40 years old in good health. Sequencing input: blood. The rearrangement links TRBV7-2 to TRBJ2-5; D may match TRBD1 or TRBD2 (5 bases each). The CDR3 loop is CASSLRDPALTQYF. CDR3 nucleotide sequence: TGTGCCAGCAGCCTCCGGGACCCGGCCCTTACCCAGTACTTC.